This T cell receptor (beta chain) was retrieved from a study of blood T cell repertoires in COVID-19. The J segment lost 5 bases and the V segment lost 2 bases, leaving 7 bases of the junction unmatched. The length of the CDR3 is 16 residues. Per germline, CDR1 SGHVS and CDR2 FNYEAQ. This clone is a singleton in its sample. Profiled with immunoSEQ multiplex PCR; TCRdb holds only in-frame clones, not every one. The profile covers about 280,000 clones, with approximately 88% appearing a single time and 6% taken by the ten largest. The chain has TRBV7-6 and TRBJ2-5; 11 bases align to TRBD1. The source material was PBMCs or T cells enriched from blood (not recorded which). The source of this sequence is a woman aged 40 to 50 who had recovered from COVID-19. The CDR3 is CASSLIGQGAGETQYF. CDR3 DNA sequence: TGTGCCAGCAGCTTAATCGGACAGGGGGCTGGGGAGACCCAGTACTTC.